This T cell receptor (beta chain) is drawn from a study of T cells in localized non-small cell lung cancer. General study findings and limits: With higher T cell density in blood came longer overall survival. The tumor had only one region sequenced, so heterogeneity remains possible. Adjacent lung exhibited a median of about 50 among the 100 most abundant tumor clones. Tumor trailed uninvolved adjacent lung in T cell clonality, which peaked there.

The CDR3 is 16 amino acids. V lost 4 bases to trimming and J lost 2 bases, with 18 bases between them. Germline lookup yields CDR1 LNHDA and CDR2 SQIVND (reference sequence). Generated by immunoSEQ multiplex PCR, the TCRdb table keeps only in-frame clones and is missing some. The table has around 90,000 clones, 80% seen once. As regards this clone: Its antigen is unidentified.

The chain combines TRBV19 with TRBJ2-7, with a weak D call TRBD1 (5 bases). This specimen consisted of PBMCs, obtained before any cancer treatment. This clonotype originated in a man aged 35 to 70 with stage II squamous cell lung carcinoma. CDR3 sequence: CASSKQGTFSTYEQYF. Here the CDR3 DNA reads TGTGCCAGTAGTAAGCAGGGAACATTTTCTACCTACGAGCAGTACTTC.